Described below is a single TCR beta chain sequence and its context. The data were taken from a study of blood T cell repertoires in COVID-19. Study details: Samples came from the United States, Italy and Spain, spanning acute and convalescent COVID-19.

Libraries were prepared by immunoSEQ multiplex PCR; TCRdb keeps only in-frame clonotypes and omits some of them. This sample has over 75,000 clones; 75% to 90% occur once, and the top ten carry roughly 11%. In germline, CDR1 is MNHNS, CDR2 SASEGT. Trimming took off 3 bases at V and 5 bases at J, with 13 bases between the two ends. This CDR3 comprises 14 residues. Sequencing was done on a sample of peripheral blood. The gene calls are TRBV6-1 and TRBJ1-1; D unresolved. This receptor was identified in a human donor in a cohort sampled during active COVID-19. CDR3 loop: CASSDWPGGTEAFF. The CDR3 region has the DNA TGTGCCAGCAGTGATTGGCCGGGAGGGACTGAAGCTTTCTTT.